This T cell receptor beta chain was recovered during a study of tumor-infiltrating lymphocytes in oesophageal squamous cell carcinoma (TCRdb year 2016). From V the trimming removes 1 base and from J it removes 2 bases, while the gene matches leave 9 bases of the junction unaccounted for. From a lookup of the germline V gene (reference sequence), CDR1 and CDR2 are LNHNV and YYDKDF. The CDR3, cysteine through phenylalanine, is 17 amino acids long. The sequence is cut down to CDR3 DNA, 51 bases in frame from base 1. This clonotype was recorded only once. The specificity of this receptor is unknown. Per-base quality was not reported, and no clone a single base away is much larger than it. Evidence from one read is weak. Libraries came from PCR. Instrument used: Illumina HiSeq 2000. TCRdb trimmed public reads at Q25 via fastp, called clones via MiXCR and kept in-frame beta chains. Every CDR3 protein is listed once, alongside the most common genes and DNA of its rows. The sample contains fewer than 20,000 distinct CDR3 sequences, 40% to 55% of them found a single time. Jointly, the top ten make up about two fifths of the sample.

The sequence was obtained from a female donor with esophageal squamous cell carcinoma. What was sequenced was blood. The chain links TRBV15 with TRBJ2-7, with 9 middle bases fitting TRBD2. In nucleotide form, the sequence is TGTGCCACCAGCAGAGCTAGGCCTAGCGGGGACCCCTACGAGCAGTACTTC. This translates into CATSRARPSGDPYEQYF.